Below are 12 T cell receptor beta chains sequenced from a single sample in a study of beta chain features in type 1 diabetes. Reverse transcribing all isolated RNA meant expressed TCRB transcripts were sequenced. Produced via immunoSEQ multiplex PCR; TCRdb's table is partial and in-frame only. There are about 900,000 clones in the sample; roughly a sixth occur only once, and around 0.02% lies in the top ten. Material: naive CD4+ T cells from blood. These receptors all stem from a woman aged 18-29 years in good health.

This clone was seen a few times. The chain carries TRBV2 and TRBJ2-3; 8 bases line up with TRBD2. Germline CDR1 and CDR2: SNHLY and FYNNEI. With 6 bases clipped from V and 9 bases from J, the junction kept 8 bases outside the gene matches. The CDR3 runs to 13 residues. The CDR3 loop is CASRDALAATQYF. The DNA of the CDR3 is TGTGCCAGCAGAGACGCACTAGCGGCCACGCAGTATTTT.

This clone was detected a few times. This chain connects TRBV28 to TRBJ2-7; tentatively, D is TRBD2 (5 bases). Germline-derived CDR1 and CDR2 are MDHEN and SYDVKM. The CDR3 covers 14 residues. The V gene lost 3 bases and the J gene lost 2 bases, with 11 bases spanning the gap. CDR3 coding DNA: TGTGCCAGCAGTTTGCCCGGGAAAGCCTACGAGCAGTACTTC. Translating it yields CASSLPGKAYEQYF.

This clone was observed a handful of times. CDR3 sequence reads: CASSIDLFNRHTSYNEQFF. For the CDR3, the DNA is TGTGCCAGTAGTATAGATCTTTTTAATCGTCATACCTCCTACAATGAGCAGTTCTTC. The chain carries TRBV19 and TRBJ2-1, with D unclear. This CDR3 has 19 residues. Germline V gene lookup returns CDR1 LNHDA and CDR2 SQIVND (reference sequence). V lost 0 bases, J lost 0 bases, and 18 bases lay in between.

This clone was observed a few times. This chain links TRBV4-1 with TRBJ1-2; tentatively, D is TRBD1 (5 bases). V gave up 0 bases and J gave up 8 bases, with 10 bases separating them. The CDR3 has 13 amino acids. Germline V gene lookup returns CDR1 MGHRA and CDR2 YSYEKL. The CDR3 DNA is TGCGCCAGCAGCCAAGAATGGGGGGGAGGCTACACCTTC. This gives the protein CASSQEWGGGYTF.

The gene calls are TRBV7-9 and TRBJ1-1; possibly TRBD1 for D (6 bases). The V gene's germline CDR1 is SEHNR and CDR2 FQNEAQ (reference sequence). V gave up 1 base and J gave up 5 bases, with 11 bases separating them. The CDR3 contains 14 residues. This CDR3 reads CASSLDLQGTEAFF. CDR3 nucleotides: TGTGCCAGCAGCTTAGACCTACAGGGTACTGAAGCTTTCTTT.

This clone was observed a handful of times. This CDR3 reads CASSRSRGPEAFF. The CDR3 coding sequence is TGTGCCAGCAGCCGTTCAAGGGGGCCCGAAGCTTTCTTT. V is TRBV14 and J is TRBJ1-1, with 7 bases that match TRBD1. The trim removed 4 bases at V and 8 bases at J, leaving 7 bases unmatched. The CDR3 length is 13 residues. The germline V gene encodes CDR1 SGHDN and CDR2 FVKESK.

This clone was counted a few times. CDR3 amino acids: CASSYTGGASGNTIYF. Written as DNA, the CDR3 is TGTGCCAGCAGTTATACAGGGGGCGCGTCTGGAAACACCATATATTTT. The J gene is TRBJ1-3, the V gene TRBV6-5; the match to TRBD1 covers 9 bases. Per the germline V gene, CDR1 is MNHEY and CDR2 is SVGAGI. CDR3 length: 16 amino acids. V trimming: 3 bases; J trimming: 1 base; junction bases outside the gene matches: 4.

This rearrangement joins TRBV28 to TRBJ2-7; maybe TRBD2 (7 bases). V was cut by 7 bases and J by 4 bases, with 14 bases left in between. This CDR3 is 13 amino acids long. The germline CDR1 and CDR2 sequences are MDHEN and SYDVKM. The CDR3: CASNPAGQYEQYF. CDR3 nucleotide sequence: TGTGCCAGCAACCCAGCGGGACAATACGAGCAGTACTTC.

This clone occurred a few times. The gene calls are TRBV7-2 and TRBJ2-5, with TRBD1 matching over 12 bases. This CDR3 has 17 residues. CDR1 is SGHTA, CDR2 FQGNSA, per germline. Trimming removed 2 bases from V and 6 bases from J; junction bases left unmatched: 10. The CDR3 here is CASSLSLGTGGAKTQYF. CDR3 nucleotide sequence: TGTGCCAGCAGCTTATCTCTAGGGACAGGGGGCGCGAAGACCCAGTACTTC. Full variable domain (rest looked up from reference TRBV7-2 and TRBJ2-5): GAGVSQSPSNKVTEKGKDVELRCDPISGHTALYWYRQSLGQGLEFLIYFQGNSAPDKSGLPSDRFSAERTGGSVSTLTIQRTQQEDSAVYLCASSLSLGTGGAKTQYFGPGTRLLVL.

This chain uses TRBV7-3 with TRBJ2-3; D may be TRBD2 (6 bases). CDR1 and CDR2 from the germline V gene are SGHTA and FQGTGA. CDR3 size: 17 residues. V was shortened by 6 bases and J by 1 base, with 20 bases between the two germline ends. CDR3 sequence (DNA): TGTGCCAGCAGAGGCAGGAGGGCCGCTGTGGGCACAGATACGCAGTATTTT. This codes for CASRGRRAAVGTDTQYF.

The chain has TRBV7-9 and TRBJ2-1; perhaps TRBD2 as D (5 bases). The CDR3 consists of 11 residues. CDR1 SEHNR and CDR2 FQNEAQ come from the germline V gene (reference sequence). V was trimmed by 2 bases and J by 12 bases, leaving 8 bases between them. Here the CDR3 reads CASSLMLAQFF. In DNA, the CDR3 is TGTGCCAGCAGCTTAATGCTAGCGCAGTTCTTC. The variable domain in full, completed from reference TRBV7-9 and TRBJ2-1, reads DTGVSQNPRHKITKRGQNVTFRCDPISEHNRLYWYRQTLGQGPEFLTYFQNEAQLEKSRLLSDRFSAERPKGSFSTLEIQRTEQGDSAMYLCASSLMLAQFFGPGTRLTVL.

This clone was seen a few times. J is TRBJ2-7 and V is TRBV28; TRBD1 agrees at 10 bases. V gave up 7 bases and J gave up 5 bases; unmatched junction bases: 11. In germline, CDR1 is MDHEN, CDR2 SYDVKM. This CDR3 has 15 residues. CDR3: CASTGGTGVPHEQYF. The CDR3, as DNA: TGTGCCAGCACGGGCGGGACAGGGGTCCCCCACGAGCAGTACTTC.